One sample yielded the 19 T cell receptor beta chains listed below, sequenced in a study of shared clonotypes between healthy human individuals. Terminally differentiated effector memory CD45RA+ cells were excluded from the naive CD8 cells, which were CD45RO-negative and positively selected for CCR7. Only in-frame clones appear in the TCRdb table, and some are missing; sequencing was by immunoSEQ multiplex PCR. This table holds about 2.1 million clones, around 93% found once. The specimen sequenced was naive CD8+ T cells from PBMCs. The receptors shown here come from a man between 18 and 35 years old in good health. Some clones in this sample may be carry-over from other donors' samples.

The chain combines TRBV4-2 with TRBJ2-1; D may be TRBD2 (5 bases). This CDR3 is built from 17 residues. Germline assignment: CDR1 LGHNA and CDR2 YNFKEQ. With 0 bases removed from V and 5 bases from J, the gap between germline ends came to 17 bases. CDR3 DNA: TGTGCCAGCAGCCAAGATGGCCCGAGGTGGAGGAACAATGAGCAGTTCTTC. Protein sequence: CASSQDGPRWRNNEQFF.

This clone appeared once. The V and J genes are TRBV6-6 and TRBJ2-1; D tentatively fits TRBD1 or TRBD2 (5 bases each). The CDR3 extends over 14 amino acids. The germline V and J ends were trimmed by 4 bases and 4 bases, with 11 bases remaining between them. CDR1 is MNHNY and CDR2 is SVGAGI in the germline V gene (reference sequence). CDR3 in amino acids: CASSLGVRYNEQFF. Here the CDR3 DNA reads TGTGCCAGCAGTTTGGGGGTCCGATACAATGAGCAGTTCTTC.

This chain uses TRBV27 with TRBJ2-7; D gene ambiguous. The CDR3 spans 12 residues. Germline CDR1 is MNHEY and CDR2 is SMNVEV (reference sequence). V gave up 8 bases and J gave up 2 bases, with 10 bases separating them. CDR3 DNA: TGTGCCAGCGGCCAGAGTCCCTACGAGCAGTACTTC. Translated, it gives CASGQSPYEQYF.

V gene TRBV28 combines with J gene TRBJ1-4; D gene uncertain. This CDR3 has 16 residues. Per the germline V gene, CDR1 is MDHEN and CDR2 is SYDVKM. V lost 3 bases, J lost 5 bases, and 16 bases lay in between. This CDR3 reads CASSFGRKGPNEKLFF. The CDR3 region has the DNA TGTGCCAGCAGTTTTGGCCGTAAAGGGCCGAATGAAAAACTGTTTTTT.

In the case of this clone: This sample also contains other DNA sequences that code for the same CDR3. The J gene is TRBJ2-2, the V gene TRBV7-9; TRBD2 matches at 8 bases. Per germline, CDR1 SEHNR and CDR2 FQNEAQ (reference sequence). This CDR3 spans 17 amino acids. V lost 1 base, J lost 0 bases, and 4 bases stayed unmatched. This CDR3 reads CASSLGLAGANTGELFF. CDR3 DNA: TGTGCCAGCAGCTTAGGGCTAGCGGGCGCGAACACCGGGGAGCTGTTTTTT. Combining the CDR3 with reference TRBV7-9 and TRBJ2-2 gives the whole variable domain DTGVSQNPRHKITKRGQNVTFRCDPISEHNRLYWYRQTLGQGPEFLTYFQNEAQLEKSRLLSDRFSAERPKGSFSTLEIQRTEQGDSAMYLCASSLGLAGANTGELFFGEGSRLTVL.

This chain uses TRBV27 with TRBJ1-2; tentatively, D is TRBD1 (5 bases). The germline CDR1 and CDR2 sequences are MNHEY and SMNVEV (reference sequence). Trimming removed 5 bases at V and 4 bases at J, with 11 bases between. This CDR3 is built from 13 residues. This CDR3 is CASSPRGIYGYTF. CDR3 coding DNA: TGTGCCAGCAGTCCCCGGGGCATCTATGGCTACACCTTC.

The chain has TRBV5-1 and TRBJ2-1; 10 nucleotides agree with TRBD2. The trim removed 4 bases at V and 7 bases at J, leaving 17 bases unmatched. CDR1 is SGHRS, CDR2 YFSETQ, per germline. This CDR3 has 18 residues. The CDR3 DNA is TGCGCCAGCAGCCTACACACTCTAGCGGGAGCCCTTAGGAATGAGCAGTTCTTC. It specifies CASSLHTLAGALRNEQFF.

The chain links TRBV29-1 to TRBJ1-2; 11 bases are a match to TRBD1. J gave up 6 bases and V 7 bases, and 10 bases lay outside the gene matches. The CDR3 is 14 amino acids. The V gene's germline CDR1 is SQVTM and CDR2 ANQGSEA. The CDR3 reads CSATPGQGGDGYTF. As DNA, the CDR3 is TGCAGCGCCACCCCGGGACAGGGGGGCGATGGCTACACCTTC.

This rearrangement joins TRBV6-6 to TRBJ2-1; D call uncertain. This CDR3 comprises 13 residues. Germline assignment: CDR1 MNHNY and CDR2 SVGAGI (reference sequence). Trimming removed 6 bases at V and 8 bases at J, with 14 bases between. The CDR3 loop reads CASRQRSQDEQFF. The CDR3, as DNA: TGTGCCAGCAGACAACGGAGTCAGGATGAGCAGTTCTTC.

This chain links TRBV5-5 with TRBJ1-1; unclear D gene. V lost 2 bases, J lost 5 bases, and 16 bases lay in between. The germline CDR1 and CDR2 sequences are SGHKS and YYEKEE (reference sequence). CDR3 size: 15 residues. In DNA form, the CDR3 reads TGTGCCAGCAGCTTAGCAAAAGGGTATAGGACTGAAGCTTTCTTT. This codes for CASSLAKGYRTEAFF.

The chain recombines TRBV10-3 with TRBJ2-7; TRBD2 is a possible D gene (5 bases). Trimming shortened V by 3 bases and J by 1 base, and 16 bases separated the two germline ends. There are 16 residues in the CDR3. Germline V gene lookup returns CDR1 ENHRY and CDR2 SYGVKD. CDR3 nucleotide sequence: TGTGCCATCAGTGACCACTTTGGGTCGGGGTCCTACGAGCAGTACTTC. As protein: CAISDHFGSGSYEQYF.

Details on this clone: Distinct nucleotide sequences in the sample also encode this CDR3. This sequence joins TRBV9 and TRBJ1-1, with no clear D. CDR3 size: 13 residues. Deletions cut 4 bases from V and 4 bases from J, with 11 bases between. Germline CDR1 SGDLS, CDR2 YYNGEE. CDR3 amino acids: CASSPGVGTEAFF. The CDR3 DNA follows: TGTGCCAGCAGCCCCGGGGTGGGCACTGAAGCTTTCTTT.

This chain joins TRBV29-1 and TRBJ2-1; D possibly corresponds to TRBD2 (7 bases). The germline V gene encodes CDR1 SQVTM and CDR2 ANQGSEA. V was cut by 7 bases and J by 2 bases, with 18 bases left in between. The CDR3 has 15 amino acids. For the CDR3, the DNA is TGCAGCGCCGGACGAGGGAGGGGGGCCTACAATGAGCAGTTCTTC. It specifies CSAGRGRGAYNEQFF.

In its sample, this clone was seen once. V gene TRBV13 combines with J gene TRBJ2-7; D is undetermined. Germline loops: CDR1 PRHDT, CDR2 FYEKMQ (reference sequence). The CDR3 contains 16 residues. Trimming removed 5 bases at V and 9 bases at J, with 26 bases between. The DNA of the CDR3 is TGTGCCAGCAGCAACCGGGCCTATCACCAAAAGATGGGGCAGTACTTC. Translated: CASSNRAYHQKMGQYF.

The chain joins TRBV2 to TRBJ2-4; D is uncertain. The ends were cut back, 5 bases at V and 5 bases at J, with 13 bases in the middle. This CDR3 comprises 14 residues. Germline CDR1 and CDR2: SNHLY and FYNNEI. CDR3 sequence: CASSPMSVQNIQYF. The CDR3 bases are TGTGCCAGCAGTCCCATGTCGGTGCAAAACATTCAGTACTTC.

The CDR3: CASSLLTGARVAFF. The CDR3, as DNA: TGTGCCAGCAGTTTGCTGACGGGCGCGAGGGTAGCTTTCTTT. The chain uses TRBV28 and TRBJ1-1; the D is unclear. V lost 3 bases and J 10 bases, leaving 18 bases between the germline ends. CDR3 length equals 14 residues. Germline V gives CDR1 MDHEN, CDR2 SYDVKM.

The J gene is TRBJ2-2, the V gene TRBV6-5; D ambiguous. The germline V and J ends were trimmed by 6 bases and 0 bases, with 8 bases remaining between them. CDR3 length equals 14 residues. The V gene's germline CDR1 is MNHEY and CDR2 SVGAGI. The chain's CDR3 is CASRPVPNTGELFF. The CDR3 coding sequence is TGTGCCAGCAGACCGGTCCCGAACACCGGGGAGCTGTTTTTT.

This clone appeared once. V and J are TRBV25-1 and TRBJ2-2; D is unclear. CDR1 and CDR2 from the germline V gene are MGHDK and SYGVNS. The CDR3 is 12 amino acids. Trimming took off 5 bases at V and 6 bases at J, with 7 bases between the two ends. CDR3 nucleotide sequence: TGTGCCAGCAGTCCCGGGTCCGGGGAGCTGTTTTTT. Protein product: CASSPGSGELFF.

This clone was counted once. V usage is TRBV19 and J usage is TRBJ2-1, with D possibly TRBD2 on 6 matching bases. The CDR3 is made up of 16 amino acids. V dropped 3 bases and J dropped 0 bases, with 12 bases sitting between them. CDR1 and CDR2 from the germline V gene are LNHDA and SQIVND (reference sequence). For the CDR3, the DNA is TGTGCCAGTAGTATGTTCGGGGGTAGCTCCTACAATGAGCAGTTCTTC. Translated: CASSMFGGSSYNEQFF.